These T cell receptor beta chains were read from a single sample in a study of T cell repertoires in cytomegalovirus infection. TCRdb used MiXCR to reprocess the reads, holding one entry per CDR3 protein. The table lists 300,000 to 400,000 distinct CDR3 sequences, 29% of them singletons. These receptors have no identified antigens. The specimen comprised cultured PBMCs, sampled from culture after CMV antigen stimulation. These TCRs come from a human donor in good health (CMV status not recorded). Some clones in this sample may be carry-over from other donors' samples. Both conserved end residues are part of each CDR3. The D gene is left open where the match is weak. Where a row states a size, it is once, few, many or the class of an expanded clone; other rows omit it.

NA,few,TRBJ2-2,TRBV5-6,TGTGCCAGCAGCTTCGCCTACACCGGGGAGCTGTTTTTT,CASSFAYTGELFF
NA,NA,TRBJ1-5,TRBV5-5,TGTGCCAGCAGCTTGGACGGATATCAGCCCCAGCATTTT,CASSLDGYQPQHF
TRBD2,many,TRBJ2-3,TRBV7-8,TGTGCCAGCAGCTTAGTGGGGGGGGAAGGGGATACGCAGTATTTT,CASSLVGGEGDTQYF
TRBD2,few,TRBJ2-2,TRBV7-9,TGTGCCAGCCGCGGACTAGCGGGACCCGGGGAGCTGTTTTTT,CASRGLAGPGELFF
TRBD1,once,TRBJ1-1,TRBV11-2,TGTGCCAGCAGCCCCTGGGACAGGGTTATCAAGCTAGAAGCTTTCTTT,CASSPWDRVIKLEAFF
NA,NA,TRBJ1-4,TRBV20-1,TGCAGTGCTAGAGATGGTGTAGAAGAAAAACTGTTTTTT,CSARDGVEEKLFF
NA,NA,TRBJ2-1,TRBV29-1,TGCAGCGTTGAAGCCGACAATGAGCAGTTCTTC,CSVEADNEQFF
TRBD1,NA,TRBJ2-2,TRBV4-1,TGCGCCAGCAGCCCCAAGGGTGGGGACAGGGCTTCCGGGGAGCTGTTTTTT,CASSPKGGDRASGELFF
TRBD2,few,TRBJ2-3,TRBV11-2,TGTGCCAGCAGTCGTAGCGGGGGGCCCTGGTGGGATACGCAGTATTTT,CASSRSGGPWWDTQYF
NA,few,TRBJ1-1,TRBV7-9,TGTGCCAGCAGCTTAGGGCAAATGGGATCTGAAGCTTTCTTT,CASSLGQMGSEAFF
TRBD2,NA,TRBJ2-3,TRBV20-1,TGCAGTGCTAGGACTAGCGAGCGACGGAATACGCAGTATTTT,CSARTSERRNTQYF
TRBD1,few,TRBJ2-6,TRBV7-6,TGTGCCAGCAGTCCCAGGGGGTACTCTGGGGCCAACGTCCTGACTTTC,CASSPRGYSGANVLTF
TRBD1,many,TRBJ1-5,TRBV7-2,TGTGCCAGCAGCTTTACAGGGGTTCAGCCCCAGCATTTT,CASSFTGVQPQHF
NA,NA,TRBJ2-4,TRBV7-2,TGTGCCAGCAGCTTAGAGTTAGGCATTCAGTACTTC,CASSLELGIQYF
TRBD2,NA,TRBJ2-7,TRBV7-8,TGTGCCAGCAGCCCAAAGCGGGGGCCCCATTACGAGCAGTACTTC,CASSPKRGPHYEQYF
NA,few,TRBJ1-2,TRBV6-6,TGTGCCAGCAGTTACGGAGGAAGCCAGGGAAGTCACTATGGCTACACCTTC,CASSYGGSQGSHYGYTF
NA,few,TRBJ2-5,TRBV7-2,TGTGCCAGCAGCTCCTGGGGGGAGACCCAGTACTTC,CASSSWGETQYF
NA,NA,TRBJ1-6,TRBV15,TGTGCCACCAGCCCGATAGAACGGCGGGGGAGAACTTCACCCCTCCACTTT,CATSPIERRGRTSPLHF
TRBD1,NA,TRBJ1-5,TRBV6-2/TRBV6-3,TGTGCCAGCAGTCAGTACGGGACAGATAATCAGCCCCAGCATTTT,CASSQYGTDNQPQHF
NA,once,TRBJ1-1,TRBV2,TGTGCCTCCAGGGTGGGCAGGGACACTGAAGCTTTCTTT,CASRVGRDTEAFF
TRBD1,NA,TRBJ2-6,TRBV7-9,TGTGCCAGCAGCCCCCCGACAGGGATGGGCTCTGGGGCCAACGTCCTGACTTTC,CASSPPTGMGSGANVLTF
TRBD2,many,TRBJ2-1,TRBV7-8,TGTGCCAGCAGCGGCGGGACTAGCGGTTGGAGCTCCTACAATGAGCAGTTCTTC,CASSGGTSGWSSYNEQFF
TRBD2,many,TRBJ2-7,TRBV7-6,TGTGCCAGCAGCAGAAGCGGGACCTCCTCCTACGAGCAGTACTTC,CASSRSGTSSYEQYF
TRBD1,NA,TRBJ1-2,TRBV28,TGTGTCTCGGCTGCAGGGGGAAGTAACTATGGCTACACCTTC,CVSAAGGSNYGYTF
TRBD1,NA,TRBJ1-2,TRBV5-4,TGTGCCAGCAGCGAAAGAAGACAGGGGAGCTATGGCTACACCTTC,CASSERRQGSYGYTF
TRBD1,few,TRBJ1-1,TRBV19,TGTGCCAGTAGTGGACAGGGGGTCACTGAAGCTTTCTTT,CASSGQGVTEAFF
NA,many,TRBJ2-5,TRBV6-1,TGTGCCAGCAGTGAAGCGGATAGGGCAGAGACCCAGTACTTC,CASSEADRAETQYF
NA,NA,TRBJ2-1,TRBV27,TGTGCCAGCAGTTGGGGACTCGTCTCCTGGATGGGTGAGCAGTTCTTC,CASSWGLVSWMGEQFF
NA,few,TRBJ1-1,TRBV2,TGTGCCAGCAGTGAAGCACAGGCGATTGAAGCTTTCTTT,CASSEAQAIEAFF
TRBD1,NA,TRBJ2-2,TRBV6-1,TGTGCCAGCAACCTCGGGACAGCGAACACCGGGGAGCTGTTTTTT,CASNLGTANTGELFF
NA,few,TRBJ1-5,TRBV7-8,TGTGCCAGCAGCCCCCGGGCTCTTAATAGCAATCAGCCCCAGCATTTT,CASSPRALNSNQPQHF
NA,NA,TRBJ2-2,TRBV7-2,TGTGCCAGCAGCTTAATCTCCGGCAGGGGGAACACCGGGGAGCTGTTTTTT,CASSLISGRGNTGELFF